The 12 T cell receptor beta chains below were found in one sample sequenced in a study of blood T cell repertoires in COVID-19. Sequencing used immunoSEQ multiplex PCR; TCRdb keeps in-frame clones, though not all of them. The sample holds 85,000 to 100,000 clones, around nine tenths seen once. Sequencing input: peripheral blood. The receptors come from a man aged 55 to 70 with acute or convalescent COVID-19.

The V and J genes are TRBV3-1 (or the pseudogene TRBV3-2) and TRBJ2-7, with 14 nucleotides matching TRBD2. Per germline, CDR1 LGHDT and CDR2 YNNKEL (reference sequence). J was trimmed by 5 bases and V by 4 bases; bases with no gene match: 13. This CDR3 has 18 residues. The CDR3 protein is CASSLRTSGRTLTHEQYF. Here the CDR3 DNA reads TGTGCCAGCAGCCTTCGGACTAGCGGGAGGACCCTAACCCACGAGCAGTACTTC.

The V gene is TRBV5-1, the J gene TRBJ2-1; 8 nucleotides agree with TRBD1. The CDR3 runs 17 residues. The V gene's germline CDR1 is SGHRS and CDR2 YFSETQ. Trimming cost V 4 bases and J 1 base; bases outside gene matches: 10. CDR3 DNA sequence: TGCGCCAGCAGCCGAATAAGAACAGGGGGGTCCTACAATGAGCAGTTCTTC. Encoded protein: CASSRIRTGGSYNEQFF.

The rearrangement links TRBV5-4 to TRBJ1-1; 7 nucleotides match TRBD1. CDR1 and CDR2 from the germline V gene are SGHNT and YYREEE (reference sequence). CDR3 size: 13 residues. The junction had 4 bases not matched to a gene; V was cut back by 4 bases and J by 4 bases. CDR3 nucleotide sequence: TGTGCCAGCAGCGACGACAGGGCCACTGAAGCTTTCTTT. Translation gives CASSDDRATEAFF.

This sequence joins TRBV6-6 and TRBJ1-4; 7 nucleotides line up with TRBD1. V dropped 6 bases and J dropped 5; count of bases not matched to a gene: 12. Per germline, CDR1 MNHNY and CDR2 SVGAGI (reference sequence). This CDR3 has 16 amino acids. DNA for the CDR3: TGTGCCAGCAGACCCAGACGCGGGACAGCGAATGAAAAACTGTTTTTT. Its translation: CASRPRRGTANEKLFF.

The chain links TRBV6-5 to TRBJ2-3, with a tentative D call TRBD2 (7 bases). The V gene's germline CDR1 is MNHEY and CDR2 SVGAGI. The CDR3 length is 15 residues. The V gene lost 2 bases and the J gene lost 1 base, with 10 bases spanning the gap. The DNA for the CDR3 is TGTGCCAGCAGTTACGGGGGGGCAGGCACAGATACGCAGTATTTT. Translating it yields CASSYGGAGTDTQYF.

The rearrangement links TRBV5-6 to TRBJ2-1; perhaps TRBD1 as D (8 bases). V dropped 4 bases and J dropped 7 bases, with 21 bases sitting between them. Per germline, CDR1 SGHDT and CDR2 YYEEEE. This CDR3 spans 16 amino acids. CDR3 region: CASSNSKDRGGNEQFF. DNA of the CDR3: TGTGCCAGCAGCAATTCCAAAGACAGGGGAGGGAATGAGCAGTTCTTC.

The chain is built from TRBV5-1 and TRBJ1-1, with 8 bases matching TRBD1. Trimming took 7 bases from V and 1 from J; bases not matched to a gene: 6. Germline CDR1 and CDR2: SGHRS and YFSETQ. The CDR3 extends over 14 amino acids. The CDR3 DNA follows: TGCGCCAGCGGACGGGGACAGGCGAACACTGAAGCTTTCTTT. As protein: CASGRGQANTEAFF.

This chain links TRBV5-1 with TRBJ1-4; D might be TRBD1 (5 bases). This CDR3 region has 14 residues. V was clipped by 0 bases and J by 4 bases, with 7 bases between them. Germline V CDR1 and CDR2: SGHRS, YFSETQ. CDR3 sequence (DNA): TGCGCCAGCAGCTTGGGACAGTATAATGAAAAACTGTTTTTT. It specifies CASSLGQYNEKLFF. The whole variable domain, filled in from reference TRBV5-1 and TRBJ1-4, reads KAGVTQTPRYLIKTRGQQVTLSCSPISGHRSVSWYQQTPGQGLQFLFEYFSETQRNKGNFPGRFSGRQFSNSRSEMNVSTLELGDSALYLCASSLGQYNEKLFFGSGTQLSVL.

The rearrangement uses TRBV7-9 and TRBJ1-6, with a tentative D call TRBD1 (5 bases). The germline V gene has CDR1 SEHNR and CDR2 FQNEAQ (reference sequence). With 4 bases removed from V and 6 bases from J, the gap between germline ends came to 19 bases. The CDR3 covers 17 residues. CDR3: CASSSNRFQGFNSPLHF. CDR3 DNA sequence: TGTGCCAGCAGCTCCAATCGCTTCCAGGGTTTTAATTCACCCCTCCACTTT.

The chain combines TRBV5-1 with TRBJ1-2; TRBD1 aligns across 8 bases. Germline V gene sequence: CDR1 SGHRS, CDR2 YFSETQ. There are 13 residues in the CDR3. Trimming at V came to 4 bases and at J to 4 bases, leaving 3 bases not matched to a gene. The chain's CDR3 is CASSPGQGYGYTF. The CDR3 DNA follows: TGCGCCAGCAGCCCCGGACAGGGCTATGGCTACACCTTC.

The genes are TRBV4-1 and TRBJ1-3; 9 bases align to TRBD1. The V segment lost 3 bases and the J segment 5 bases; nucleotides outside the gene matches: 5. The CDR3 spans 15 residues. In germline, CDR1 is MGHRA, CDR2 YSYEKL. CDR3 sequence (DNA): TGCGCCAGCAGCCACATACAGGGGGCGAGAAACACCATATATTTT. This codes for CASSHIQGARNTIYF.

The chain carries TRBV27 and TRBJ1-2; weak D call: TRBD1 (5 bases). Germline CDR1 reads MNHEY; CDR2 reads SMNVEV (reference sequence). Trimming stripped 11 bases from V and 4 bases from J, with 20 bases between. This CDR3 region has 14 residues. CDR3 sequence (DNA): TGTGCCCCCGCGGGGGTGCGACGACTCTATGGCTACACCTTC. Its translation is CAPAGVRRLYGYTF.